One sample yielded the 30 T cell receptor beta chains listed below, sequenced in a study of OX40 agonist ivuxolimab in advanced cancers. TCRdb keeps only in-frame clones here, not all; method: immunoSEQ multiplex PCR. The sample yields 30,000 to 40,000 clones, roughly nine tenths seen once. The sequences come from CD4+ or CD8+ T cells sorted from blood, collected in a trial of the OX40 agonist ivuxolimab. These receptor sequences come from an adult with an advanced solid tumor such as melanoma, head and neck, liver or kidney cancer.

The chain has TRBV28 and TRBJ1-1; perhaps TRBD1 as D (6 bases). Germline V gene sequence: CDR1 MDHEN, CDR2 SYDVKM. The CDR3 is 15 amino acids. Trimming left V 7 bases short and J 3 bases short, with 18 bases between. CDR3 in amino acids: CASNVQGRKDTEAFF. The CDR3 DNA follows: TGTGCCAGCAATGTACAGGGAAGGAAGGACACTGAAGCTTTCTTT.

This rearrangement joins TRBV4-3 to TRBJ1-4; D uncertain. The V end lost 2 bases, the J end lost 0 bases, and 16 bases lay between the germline ends. CDR1 and CDR2 (germline): LGHNA, YSLEER. CDR3 length: 18 amino acids. The CDR3 nucleotides read TGCGCCAGCAGCCAACCATACAGTGGATTTGCAACTAATGAAAAACTGTTTTTT. Protein product: CASSQPYSGFATNEKLFF.

The V and J genes are TRBV2 and TRBJ2-3, with 9 bases that match TRBD2. The CDR3 is made up of 16 amino acids. Germline V gene data show CDR1 as SNHLY and CDR2 as FYNNEI. V was pared by 6 bases and J by 5 bases, with 12 bases of the junction left unmatched. CDR3 DNA: TGTGCCAGCAGGTCGGATAGCGGGAGCCTCGTAGATACGCAGTATTTT. Translating it yields CASRSDSGSLVDTQYF.

The rearrangement links TRBV2 to TRBJ1-2; maybe TRBD1 (6 bases). CDR1 is SNHLY and CDR2 is FYNNEI in the germline V gene. V was clipped by 8 bases and J by 5 bases, with 15 bases between them. CDR3 length: 13 residues. CDR3 sequence: CASGAVGAYGYTF. In DNA, the CDR3 is TGTGCCAGCGGGGCGGTGGGGGCGTATGGCTACACCTTC.

The chain links TRBV10-3 to TRBJ1-2; 8 bases align to TRBD1. Germline loops: CDR1 ENHRY, CDR2 SYGVKD. This CDR3 spans 15 amino acids. J was trimmed by 9 bases and V by 7 bases; bases with no gene match: 16. CDR3 loop: CAINDAGQGAMSYTF. The CDR3 nucleotides are TGTGCCATCAATGACGCCGGGCAGGGGGCTATGAGCTACACCTTC.

CDR3 sequence: CASSVGARAGGFNEQFF. The DNA for the CDR3 is TGTGCCAGCAGCGTTGGGGCCAGAGCGGGAGGGTTCAATGAGCAGTTCTTC. The V and J genes are TRBV5-4 and TRBJ2-1, with 10 bases fitting TRBD2. The V and J ends lost 4 bases and 6 bases, in that order; junction bases with no gene match: 13. CDR1 and CDR2 from the germline V gene are SGHNT and YYREEE (reference sequence). The CDR3 consists of 17 residues.

The J gene is TRBJ2-3, the V gene TRBV9; D call uncertain. Trimming removed 3 bases from V and 2 bases from J, with 4 bases in between. CDR3 size: 12 residues. The germline gives CDR1 SGDLS, CDR2 YYNGEE. This chain's CDR3 is CASSATTDTQYF. In DNA, the CDR3 is TGTGCCAGCAGCGCAACCACAGATACGCAGTATTTT.

The V call is TRBV18, the J call TRBJ2-1; 9 bases are shared with TRBD2. Trimming at V came to 2 bases and at J to 7 bases, leaving 9 bases not matched to a gene. The CDR3 length is 16 residues. Germline V gene data show CDR1 as KGHSH and CDR2 as LQKENI. CDR3 sequence reads: CASSPIPGLAKNEQFF. In DNA, the CDR3 is TGTGCCAGCTCACCAATTCCGGGACTAGCCAAAAATGAGCAGTTCTTC.

The V call is TRBV27, the J call TRBJ1-1; a possible D gene is TRBD1 (5 bases). CDR3 length equals 15 residues. V was trimmed by 5 bases and J by 5 bases, leaving 18 bases between them. Germline V lookup: CDR1 MNHEY, CDR2 SMNVEV (reference sequence). CDR3 sequence reads: CASSLGAGLTTEAFF. In DNA, the CDR3 is TGTGCCAGCAGTCTAGGGGCAGGGCTCACAACTGAAGCTTTCTTT.

The chain employs TRBV19 and TRBJ1-5; 8 positions match TRBD1. The CDR3 runs to 17 residues. The J segment lost 1 base and the V segment lost 3 bases, leaving 8 bases of the junction unmatched. Germline lookup yields CDR1 LNHDA and CDR2 SQIVND (reference sequence). In nucleotides, the CDR3 is TGTGCCAGTAGTATTAGGACAGGGCAGGGCAGCAATCAGCCCCAGCATTTT. It translates to CASSIRTGQGSNQPQHF.

The chain uses TRBV10-3 and TRBJ1-1; the D is unclear. CDR1 and CDR2 (germline): ENHRY, SYGVKD. V lost 2 bases, J lost 1 base, and 14 bases lay in between. The CDR3 is 16 residues long. CDR3 loop: CAISERVRGANTEAFF. CDR3 nucleotide sequence: TGTGCCATCAGTGAGCGGGTGCGGGGAGCGAACACTGAAGCTTTCTTT.

This sequence joins TRBV4-2 and TRBJ1-1; D gene ambiguous. With 1 base removed from V and 8 bases from J, the gap between germline ends came to 11 bases. Germline assignment: CDR1 LGHNA and CDR2 YNFKEQ. The CDR3 has 13 amino acids. This CDR3 is CASSQGAPQEAFF. CDR3 bases: TGTGCCAGCAGCCAAGGAGCCCCGCAGGAAGCTTTCTTT.

The chain links TRBV27 to TRBJ2-2; 9 nucleotides match TRBD2. CDR3 size: 16 residues. V shed 3 bases, J shed 5 bases, and the junction held 7 bases outside the gene matches. The germline CDR1 and CDR2 sequences are MNHEY and SMNVEV (reference sequence). CDR3 sequence (DNA): TGTGCCAGCAGTTTCCGGAGTAGCGGGAGAACCGGGGAGCTGTTTTTT. Amino acids: CASSFRSSGRTGELFF.

The V call is TRBV15, the J call TRBJ2-5; D may be TRBD1 (5 bases). The CDR3 is 16 residues long. CDR1 is LNHNV and CDR2 is YYDKDF in the germline V gene (reference sequence). V lost 3 bases and J lost 5, with 19 bases in between. CDR3 in amino acids: CATSSPDRGFSETQYF. As DNA, the CDR3 is TGTGCCACCAGCAGCCCCGACAGAGGTTTTTCGGAGACCCAGTACTTC.

The rearrangement links TRBV6-1 to TRBJ2-1, with 12 bases lining up with TRBD2. Per germline, CDR1 MNHNS and CDR2 SASEGT. This CDR3 is 18 amino acids long. The J segment lost 2 bases and the V segment lost 2 bases, leaving 7 bases of the junction unmatched. CDR3 sequence: CASSERLAGGHPYNEQFF. The CDR3 region has the DNA TGTGCCAGCAGTGAACGGCTAGCGGGAGGGCATCCCTACAATGAGCAGTTCTTC.

The genes are TRBV27 and TRBJ1-5; no clear D. V was cut by 1 base and J by 4 bases, with 5 bases left in between. In germline, CDR1 is MNHEY, CDR2 SMNVEV (reference sequence). There are 13 residues in the CDR3. The CDR3 loop reads CASSLFPNQPQHF. The CDR3 coding sequence is TGTGCCAGCAGTTTATTTCCAAATCAGCCCCAGCATTTT.

J is TRBJ2-7 and V is TRBV19, with 8 bases fitting TRBD2. The germline CDR1 and CDR2 sequences are LNHDA and SQIVND (reference sequence). J gave up 0 bases and V 6 bases, and 4 bases lay outside the gene matches. The CDR3 is 14 residues long. The CDR3 protein is CASRAGRASYEQYF. The CDR3 nucleotides are TGTGCCAGTAGGGCCGGGAGGGCCTCCTACGAGCAGTACTTC.

The chain links TRBV5-1 to TRBJ1-1; the D gene is possibly TRBD1 (5 bases). Looked up from germline, CDR1 is SGHRS and CDR2 is YFSETQ. With 1 base removed from V and 5 bases from J, the gap between germline ends came to 12 bases. The CDR3 sequence is 14 residues long. CDR3 sequence reads: CASSLSSGGTEAFF. CDR3 nucleotides: TGCGCCAGCAGCTTGTCATCCGGGGGGACTGAAGCTTTCTTT.

The rearrangement uses TRBV2 and TRBJ1-4; D is perhaps TRBD1 (5 bases). V was trimmed by 6 bases and J by 7 bases, leaving 18 bases between them. CDR1 is SNHLY and CDR2 is FYNNEI in the germline V gene. The CDR3 has 15 amino acids. In DNA form, the CDR3 reads TGTGCCAGCAGCGGGGGAAAACAGCTAGGTGAAAAACTGTTTTTT. Encoded protein: CASSGGKQLGEKLFF.

The J gene is TRBJ2-7, the V gene TRBV11-3; D gene uncertain. The V and J ends lost 4 bases and 3 bases respectively, with 16 bases between them. The CDR3 is 15 amino acids. The germline V gene has CDR1 SGHNT and CDR2 YENEEA. The CDR3 loop is CASSYRYDASYEQYF. The CDR3, as DNA: TGTGCCAGCAGCTATCGATATGACGCAAGCTACGAGCAGTACTTC.

The chain uses TRBV10-3 and TRBJ2-4; D tentatively reads TRBD1 or TRBD2 (6 bases each). The CDR3 has 15 amino acids. CDR1 is ENHRY, CDR2 SYGVKD, per germline. Trimming shortened V by 3 bases and J by 0 bases, and 9 bases separated the two germline ends. The CDR3 spells CAISEGGLAKNIQYF. The CDR3 DNA is TGTGCCATCAGTGAAGGGGGACTAGCCAAAAACATTCAGTACTTC.

The chain carries TRBV2 and TRBJ1-5, with a possible D match to TRBD1 (6 bases). Germline CDR1 is SNHLY and CDR2 is FYNNEI. The V end was cut by 2 bases, the J end by 3 bases, with 14 bases between. This CDR3 has 16 residues. The CDR3 spells CASSEWGPGDNQPQHF. For the CDR3, the DNA is TGTGCCAGCAGTGAATGGGGGCCAGGGGACAATCAGCCCCAGCATTTT. The complete variable domain, with remaining parts taken from reference TRBV2 and TRBJ1-5, reads EPEVTQTPSHQVTQMGQEVILRCVPISNHLYFYWYRQILGQKVEFLVSFYNNEISEKSEIFDDQFSVERPDGSNFTLKIRSTKLEDSAMYFCASSEWGPGDNQPQHFGDGTRLSIL.

The V and J genes are TRBV5-1 and TRBJ1-3; D is possibly TRBD1 (5 bases). CDR3 size: 14 residues. V lost 0 bases and J lost 3, with 7 bases in between. The germline V gene has CDR1 SGHRS and CDR2 YFSETQ. CDR3 in DNA: TGCGCCAGCAGCTTGGTGGGGGTTGGAAACACCATATATTTT. It codes for CASSLVGVGNTIYF.

The chain joins TRBV5-5 to TRBJ2-7, with no clear D. Trimming removed 1 base from V and 6 bases from J, with 14 bases in between. This CDR3 has 14 residues. The germline V gene has CDR1 SGHKS and CDR2 YYEKEE (reference sequence). CDR3 amino acids: CASSLSGGTREQYF. The CDR3 DNA is TGTGCCAGCAGCTTGTCAGGCGGTACTCGCGAGCAGTACTTC. Full variable domain (missing parts from reference TRBV5-5 and TRBJ2-7): DAGVTQSPTHLIKTRGQQVTLRCSPISGHKSVSWYQQVLGQGPQFIFQYYEKEERGRGNFPDRFSARQFPNYSSELNVNALLLGDSALYLCASSLSGGTREQYFGPGTRLTVT.

The chain has TRBV21-1 and TRBJ1-5; the D call in the table, TRBD1, was not verified against the DNA. TRBV21-1 is a listed pseudogene. This CDR3 is built from 17 residues. For the CDR3, the DNA is TGTGCCAGCAGGAAAGTTGCAAAGGACAGGTTGAATCAGCCCCAGCATTTT. It encodes CASRKVAKDRLNQPQHF.

This chain uses TRBV5-1 with TRBJ1-4; TRBD1 aligns across 8 bases. The CDR3 extends over 15 amino acids. V dropped 4 bases and J dropped 1; count of bases not matched to a gene: 3. Germline values: CDR1 SGHRS, CDR2 YFSETQ. CDR3: CASSTTGGTNEKLFF. CDR3 DNA sequence: TGCGCCAGCAGCACAACAGGGGGAACTAATGAAAAACTGTTTTTT.

Only a few counts were recorded for this clone. The chain combines TRBV6-1 with TRBJ1-2; D is ambiguous. CDR3 length: 14 amino acids. CDR1 and CDR2 from the germline V gene are MNHNS and SASEGT. With 1 base removed from V and 11 bases from J, the gap between germline ends came to 17 bases. CDR3 DNA: TGTGCCAGCAGTGAAGAGTCACGGGTCAGGAAGTACACCTTC. Encoded protein: CASSEESRVRKYTF.

The chain carries TRBV6-5 and TRBJ1-4; 7 nucleotides align to TRBD1. Germline assignment: CDR1 MNHEY and CDR2 SVGAGI. The V segment lost 5 bases and the J segment 8 bases; nucleotides outside the gene matches: 8. The CDR3 consists of 14 residues. CDR3 region: CASSKRQGGEKLFF. Written as DNA, the CDR3 is TGTGCCAGCAGTAAACGACAGGGAGGGGAAAAACTGTTTTTT.

This chain uses TRBV6-5 with TRBJ1-1; maybe TRBD1 (6 bases). Trimming left V 4 bases short and J 2 bases short, with 17 bases between. Per the germline V gene, CDR1 is MNHEY and CDR2 is SVGAGI. The CDR3 is 16 residues long. This CDR3 reads CASSSLRTASNTEAFF. CDR3 in DNA: TGTGCCAGCAGTTCACTAAGGACAGCCTCCAACACTGAAGCTTTCTTT.

In the case of this clone: This specimen includes other DNA sequences encoding the same CDR3. V and J are TRBV30 and TRBJ1-6; possible D gene TRBD1, 6 bases. V was trimmed by 1 base and J by 4 bases, leaving 11 bases between them. This CDR3 spans 15 amino acids. CDR1 and CDR2 (germline): GTSNPN, SVGIG (reference sequence). This CDR3 is CAWSGRTAYNSPLHF. The CDR3 DNA is TGTGCCTGGAGTGGGCGGACAGCGTATAATTCACCCCTCCACTTT.